This TCR beta chain was recorded in a study of T cells after yellow fever vaccination. This CDR3 comprises 14 residues. The V end was cut by 6 bases, the J end by 6 bases, with 16 bases between. There are many counts of this clonotype. Its specificity is not known. General study points: Any FACS-sorted repertoire could hold abundant clonotypes that contaminate it from the bulk population. Most clones from primary vaccination were detected again post-booster (roughly 96% CD4, roughly 91% CD8). CD4 and CD8 compartments shared a small share of clonotypes, likely from convergent recombination.

A 5'RACE template-switching step, the method used to make TCR cDNA, added a universal primer site and UMIs. Via MiXCR, TCRdb re-called the 5' RACE reads, giving one row per CDR3 protein. Of 310,000 or so distinct CDR3 sequences in the sample, around 3.6% were seen once. The rearrangement links TRBV12-3 or TRBV12-4 to TRBJ2-3; D possibly matches TRBD1 or TRBD2 (6 bases each). The sample here was PBMCs, taken on the day of the yellow fever booster vaccination. The TCR sequence derives from a man aged 18 to 35 who received the YFV17D yellow fever vaccine. The CDR3 reads CASSPRGASDTQYF. CDR3 DNA: TGTGCCAGCAGCCCTAGGGGGGCAAGTGATACGCAGTATTTT.